The T cell receptor (beta chain) described here comes from a study of blood T cell repertoires in COVID-19. Whole-study context: Samples representing acute and convalescent COVID-19 were sourced from the United States, Italy and Spain. Nucleic acid was either cDNA or gDNA, and it came from T cells, B-cell-depleted T cells, or PBMCs.

This clone was seen only a few times. This CDR3 is also generated by other DNA sequences in the sample. How the authors handled the data: The assay estimated nucleated cells by amplifying reference gene primers. Clones were read by immunoSEQ multiplex PCR, and TCRdb kept only the in-frame ones, dropping some. The V and J calls and clone size come from that table; D and trimming were worked out from the DNA. The repertoire includes about 190,000 clones, approximately 79% of them detected once, and 15% to 20% sits in the top ten. V was pared by 6 bases and J by 3 bases, with 12 bases between. This CDR3 has 14 residues. Germline values: CDR1 MNHEY, CDR2 SVGAGI.

The source of this sequence is a man between 60 and 75 years old with active or convalescent COVID-19. This chain connects TRBV6-5 to TRBJ1-5, with TRBD1 as a possible D gene (5 bases). Source material: peripheral blood. CDR3 sequence: CASSPTGNNQPQHF. Written as DNA, the CDR3 is TGTGCCAGCAGCCCCACAGGAAACAATCAGCCCCAGCATTTT.